Shown below are 29 T cell receptor beta chains from a single sample sequenced in a study of Graves' ophthalmopathy and Graves' hyperthyroidism. Amplification of the TCR beta CDR3 regions used RNA transcripts (as template). The library came from an HTBI-primed first-round RT-PCR and a second-round multiplex PCR. In TCRdb, the multiplex PCR reads were re-called with MiXCR into one record per CDR3 protein. The sample carries about 550,000 distinct CDR3 sequences, 35% to 40% recorded once. The sample taken for sequencing was peripheral blood or thyroid tissue (not recorded which). Receptors were obtained from an adult man with Graves' hyperthyroidism.

This clonotype was seen ten or more times. V usage is TRBV7-6 and J usage is TRBJ2-7; D is unclear. Germline V lookup: CDR1 SGHVS, CDR2 FNYEAQ. The CDR3 runs to 9 residues. The V gene lost 11 bases and the J gene lost 4 bases, with 6 bases spanning the gap. The CDR3 bases are TGTGCCGGAATTTACGAGCAGTACTTC. Protein sequence: CAGIYEQYF.

This sequence joins TRBV20-1 and TRBJ1-5; TRBD1 might be the D (5 bases). The DNA end is more similar to TRBJ2-3, so the J call may be wrong. This CDR3 has 14 amino acids. The germline V gene encodes CDR1 DFQATT and CDR2 SNEGSKA (reference sequence). CDR3 DNA sequence: TGCAGTGCTAAAGTAGGGGTTACCACAGATACGCAGTATTTT. It translates to CSAKVGVTTDTQYF.

Regarding this clonotype: A much larger clone sits a single nucleotide away, making a read error possible. The chain joins TRBV7-2 to TRBJ1-1; the D is unclear. CDR3 length: 16 residues. Looked up from germline, CDR1 is SGHTA and CDR2 is FQGNSA. CDR3 DNA: TGTGCCGGCAGCTTAGGGAACACGGCGGGTAACACTGAAGCTTTCTTT. It translates to CAGSLGNTAGNTEAFF.

J is TRBJ1-2 and V is TRBV29-1; D is possibly TRBD1 (5 bases). The CDR3 sequence is 12 residues long. With 7 bases removed from V and 3 bases from J, the gap between germline ends came to 12 bases. Germline lookup yields CDR1 SQVTM and CDR2 ANQGSEA. In DNA, the CDR3 is TGCAGCGCAGCTACAGGAGACTATGGCTACACCTTC. Translation gives CSAATGDYGYTF.

In its sample, this clonotype was seen many times. The genes are TRBV12-3 or TRBV12-4 and TRBJ1-5, with D maybe TRBD1 (5 bases). There are 15 residues in the CDR3. Trimming cost V 1 base and J 6 bases, with 13 bases left between them. CDR3 sequence: CASSLEPRDFQPQHF. DNA for the CDR3: TGTGCCAGCAGTTTAGAACCCAGGGATTTTCAGCCCCAGCATTTT.

This clonotype was observed many times. This chain uses TRBV12-3 or TRBV12-4 with TRBJ1-5; TRBD1 matches 8 bases. There are 14 residues in the CDR3. J lost 7 bases, V lost 5 bases, and 7 bases had no gene match. The CDR3 here is CASSGQGGIQPQHF. The CDR3 DNA is TGTGCCAGCAGTGGACAGGGCGGGATACAGCCCCAGCATTTT.

The sample holds a few counts of this clonotype. CDR3 coding DNA: TGTGCCACCGACGGGGCCAGTGCTTTCTATGGCTACACCTTC. Protein: CATDGASAFYGYTF. This chain links TRBV24-1 with TRBJ1-2, with D maybe TRBD1 (5 bases). The CDR3 totals 14 residues. Trimming removed 9 bases from V and 4 bases from J, with 17 bases in between. The germline V gene encodes CDR1 KGHDR and CDR2 SFDVKD.

This clonotype was detected only a few times. The V gene is TRBV6-5, the J gene TRBJ1-2; 12 nucleotides match TRBD1. Unmatched junction bases numbered 9, after V lost 2 bases and J lost 8 bases. Germline assignment: CDR1 MNHEY and CDR2 SVGAGI. The CDR3 contains 16 residues. CDR3 bases: TGTGCCAGCAGTTACACCCGGGACAGGGGGCTTGGGGGCTACACCTTC. Its protein product is CASSYTRDRGLGGYTF.

This clonotype was observed a few times. The chain carries TRBV11-1 and TRBJ1-3; D not certain. CDR3 size: 15 residues. The V end lost 5 bases, the J end lost 0 bases, and 11 bases lay between the germline ends. Germline-derived CDR1 and CDR2 are SGHAT and FQDESV (reference sequence). The CDR3 reads CASSARFDSGNTIYF. DNA for the CDR3: TGTGCCAGCAGCGCGAGGTTTGACTCTGGAAACACCATATATTTT. Variable domain in full (rest from reference TRBV11-1 and TRBJ1-3): EAEVAQSPRYKITEKSQAVAFWCDPISGHATLYWYRQILGQGPELLVQFQDESVVDDSQLPKDRFSAERLKGVDSTLKIQPAELGDSAMYLCASSARFDSGNTIYFGEGSWLTVV.

On this clonotype itself: Since no conserved phenylalanine or tryptophan closes the CDR3, a read error is the likely cause. V is TRBV12-3 or TRBV12-4 and J is TRBJ2-7; 9 positions match TRBD2. This CDR3 spans 15 amino acids. V was clipped by 5 bases and J by 0 bases; unmatched bases: 5. The CDR3 here is CASSPTSGSSYEQYL. CDR3 DNA sequence: TGTGCCAGCAGTCCGACTAGCGGAAGCTCCTACGAGCAGTACCTC.

This clonotype has at least ten counts. The V call is TRBV5-1, the J call TRBJ2-2, with 7 bases aligning to TRBD2. V shed 5 bases, J shed 7 bases, and the junction held 11 bases outside the gene matches. The germline V gene encodes CDR1 SGHRS and CDR2 YFSETQ. The CDR3 contains 15 residues. The CDR3 loop reads CASSGYAGDVGELFF. In nucleotides, the CDR3 is TGCGCCAGCAGTGGATATGCGGGAGATGTCGGGGAGCTGTTTTTT.

The V and J genes are TRBV19 and TRBJ1-5; D not certain. Germline V CDR1 and CDR2: LNHDA, SQIVND (reference sequence). V lost 1 base, J lost 4 bases, and 5 bases lay in between. CDR3 length: 13 amino acids. CDR3 bases: TGTGCCAGTAGTATAGGGAAGAATCAGCCCCAGCATTTT. It translates to CASSIGKNQPQHF.

The count of this clonotype is one. The chain is built from TRBV2 and TRBJ1-2; a possible D gene is TRBD1 (5 bases). V lost 4 bases to trimming and J lost 6 bases, with 18 bases between them. This CDR3 region has 15 residues. CDR1 is SNHLY and CDR2 is FYNNEI in the germline V gene. In DNA, the CDR3 is TGTGCCAGCAGTGGGACACGGGGAGCTCTTAATGGCTACACCTTC. Amino acid sequence: CASSGTRGALNGYTF.

Many counts were recorded for this clonotype. The junction differs from germline at one of its ends, possibly a read error. The chain uses TRBV7-7 and TRBJ2-5; a possible D gene is TRBD1 (5 bases). There are 15 residues in the CDR3. Germline V lookup: CDR1 SSHAT, CDR2 FNYEAQ (reference sequence). CDR3 nucleotide sequence: TGTGCTAGCAGCCCCCCTGGGGCCTTTGGAGAGACCCAGTACTTC. Translating gives CASSPPGAFGETQYF.

The chain recombines TRBV7-2 with TRBJ2-3, with D maybe TRBD2 (5 bases). CDR1 is SGHTA, CDR2 FQGNSA, per germline. V lost 4 bases and J 5 bases, leaving 13 bases between the germline ends. The CDR3 loop spans 14 amino acids. Written as DNA, the CDR3 is TGTGCCAGCAGCTACTCTCCGGAGGAAGATACGCAGTATTTT. It encodes CASSYSPEEDTQYF.

The CDR3 is CASSVDRGARETQYF. The CDR3 coding sequence is TGTGCCAGCAGCGTAGACAGGGGGGCTAGGGAGACCCAGTACTTC. The rearrangement joins TRBV9 to TRBJ2-5; TRBD1 matches at 8 bases. This CDR3 region has 15 residues. The germline V gene has CDR1 SGDLS and CDR2 YYNGEE. J lost 5 bases, V lost 0 bases, and 6 bases had no gene match.

This clonotype was seen many times. The chain carries TRBV9 and TRBJ2-7; no firm D call. The V and J ends lost 4 bases and 2 bases respectively, with 16 bases between them. CDR3 length: 15 amino acids. Germline V gives CDR1 SGDLS, CDR2 YYNGEE. The CDR3 loop reads CASSPRMGNTYEQYF. As DNA, the CDR3 is TGTGCCAGCAGCCCCAGAATGGGAAATACCTACGAGCAGTACTTC.

There are many counts of this clonotype. This chain joins TRBV7-9 and TRBJ2-7, with 11 bases identical to TRBD2. J was trimmed by 3 bases and V by 5 bases; bases with no gene match: 6. CDR1 and CDR2 (germline): SEHNR, FQNEAQ (reference sequence). The CDR3 length is 15 residues. The CDR3 coding sequence is TGTGCCAGCAGCCGTAGCGGGAGGGCCCACTACGAGCAGTACTTC. As protein: CASSRSGRAHYEQYF.

V is TRBV24-1 and J is TRBJ1-1; no reliable D call. V was clipped by 4 bases and J by 7 bases, with 12 bases between them. Germline V gives CDR1 KGHDR, CDR2 SFDVKD. The CDR3 is 13 amino acids. The CDR3 sequence is CATSERTYNEAFF. In nucleotides, the CDR3 is TGTGCCACCAGTGAGCGGACCTACAATGAAGCTTTCTTT.

With regard to this clonotype: A much more abundant neighbour one base away suggests this may be a read error. CDR3 protein: CASSQHLNTEAFF. CDR3 in DNA: TGTGCCAGCAGCCAACATCTGAACACTGAAGCTTTCTTT. The chain joins TRBV14 to TRBJ1-1; D gene unclear. Germline CDR1 is SGHDN and CDR2 is FVKESK. The V gene lost 2 bases and the J gene lost 0 bases, with 4 bases spanning the gap. The CDR3 is 13 residues long.

This clonotype has at least ten counts. The genes are TRBV12-3 or TRBV12-4 and TRBJ1-1; 8 bases line up with TRBD1. The CDR3 loop spans 14 amino acids. Unmatched junction bases numbered 7, after V lost 6 bases and J lost 4 bases. The chain's CDR3 is CASSQGARITEAFF. The CDR3 DNA sequence: TGTGCCAGCAGCCAGGGGGCTCGGATCACTGAAGCTTTCTTT.

This chain joins TRBV15 and TRBJ2-3, with D tentatively TRBD1 or TRBD2 (8 bases each). The CDR3 runs 14 residues. Germline assignment: CDR1 LNHNV and CDR2 YYDKDF (reference sequence). V was pared by 4 bases and J by 6 bases, with 14 bases between. DNA of the CDR3: TGTGCCACCAGCACAGGGGGCGGGGGGGATACGCAGTATTTT. The encoded protein is CATSTGGGGDTQYF.

This clonotype turned up a few times. J is TRBJ2-5 and V is TRBV5-1; 9 nucleotides align to TRBD1. In germline, CDR1 is SGHRS, CDR2 YFSETQ. The V and J ends lost 2 bases and 4 bases, in that order; junction bases with no gene match: 6. CDR3 length: 15 amino acids. The CDR3 DNA follows: TGCGCCAGCAGCTTACAGGGGGCGGGTCGAGAGACCCAGTACTTC. Protein: CASSLQGAGRETQYF. Based on the CDR3 plus reference TRBV5-1 and TRBJ2-5, the full variable domain is KAGVTQTPRYLIKTRGQQVTLSCSPISGHRSVSWYQQTPGQGLQFLFEYFSETQRNKGNFPGRFSGRQFSNSRSEMNVSTLELGDSALYLCASSLQGAGRETQYFGPGTRLLVL.

This clonotype came up a few times. The chain has TRBV2 and TRBJ2-7; TRBD2 aligns across 7 bases. Gene TRBJ2-1 matches the end of the DNA better, so the J call may be wrong. This CDR3 spans 14 amino acids. Germline loops: CDR1 SNHLY, CDR2 FYNNEI. In nucleotides, the CDR3 is TGTGCCAGCAGCGAGCGACTAGCAGGCAATGAGCAGTTCTTC. Protein product: CASSERLAGNEQFF.

Concerning this clonotype itself: A read error may produce the germline difference seen at one junction end. The chain employs TRBV3-1 and TRBJ1-2; 7 positions match TRBD1. Per germline, CDR1 LGHDT and CDR2 YNNKEL (reference sequence). This CDR3 has 15 residues. Here the CDR3 reads CASSRGDRDNYGYAF. The CDR3 coding sequence is TGTGCCAGCAGCCGGGGCGACAGGGACAACTATGGCTACGCCTTC. The variable domain in full, with the rest retrieved from reference TRBV3-1 and TRBJ1-2, is DTAVSQTPKYLVTQMGNDKSIKCEQNLGHDTMYWYKQDSKKFLKIMFSYNNKELIINETVPNRFSPKSPDKAHLNLHINSLELGDSAVYFCASSRGDRDNYGYAFGSGTRLTVV.

The gene calls are TRBV6-2 or TRBV6-3 and TRBJ1-5; D might be TRBD1 (6 bases). Trimming left V 5 bases short and J 5 bases short, with 19 bases between. Germline V gene lookup returns CDR1 MNHEY and CDR2 SVGEGT. CDR3 length equals 16 residues. DNA of the CDR3: TGTGCCAGCAGTGGACCCCCGAGGGGGGCAGATCAGCCCCAGCATTTT. It yields the protein CASSGPPRGADQPQHF.

Comment on this clonotype: This may stem from a read error, because a much larger clone lies one nucleotide away. The CDR3 carries no conserved terminal phenylalanine or tryptophan, so it likely arises from a read error. The chain carries TRBV14 and TRBJ2-5; possible D gene TRBD2, 6 bases. Germline CDR1 is SGHDN and CDR2 is FVKESK. With 3 bases removed from V and 2 bases from J, the gap between germline ends came to 7 bases. The CDR3 loop spans 13 amino acids. The CDR3 nucleotides are TGTGCCAGCAGCCAGGGACTTCAAGAGACCCAGTACATC. This codes for CASSQGLQETQYI.

This clonotype was counted ten times or more. The V gene is TRBV7-8, the J gene TRBJ2-2; 9 nucleotides agree with TRBD2. The ends lost 0 bases at V and 1 base at J; junction bases unmatched: 0. Germline V gives CDR1 SGHVS, CDR2 FQNEAQ. CDR3 length equals 16 residues. The CDR3 sequence: CASSLALAGNTGELFF. The CDR3 DNA reads as TGTGCCAGCAGCTTAGCACTAGCGGGGAACACCGGGGAGCTGTTTTTT.

The chain joins TRBV10-3 to TRBJ1-2; D call uncertain. This CDR3 contains 12 residues. Germline loops: CDR1 ENHRY, CDR2 SYGVKD. The V end lost 7 bases, the J end lost 2 bases, and 8 bases lay between the germline ends. This CDR3 reads CAIKDLNYGYTF. The DNA of the CDR3 is TGTGCCATCAAGGACCTGAACTATGGCTACACCTTC.